The rows below give T cell receptor beta chains drawn from one sample of a study of T cells in Graves' hyperthyroidism and ophthalmopathy. One entry per CDR3 protein results from TCRdb running MiXCR on the multiplex PCR reads. The sample comprises about 350,000 distinct CDR3 sequences, approximately 14% of which are singletons, and 20% to 25% rests with the top ten. Sequencing was carried out using blood. The receptors were gathered from a woman aged 30 to 39 with Graves' hyperthyroidism. Both conserved end residues are part of each CDR3. D genes are given only for firm matches. Rows give clone size only sometimes, using once, few, many, or a class for an expanded clone.

J gene,D gene,clone size,V gene,CDR3 protein,CDR3 DNA
TRBJ2-3,NA,many,TRBV11-2,CASSLEGWGTDTQYF,TGTGCCAGCAGCTTAGAGGGCTGGGGAACAGATACGCAGTATTTT
TRBJ2-7,NA,few,TRBV18,CASSPLTDYEQYF,TGTGCCAGCTCACCTCTGACAGACTACGAGCAGTACTTC
TRBJ2-1,NA,many,TRBV2,CASRGVTISHEQFF,TGTGCCAGCAGGGGGGTGACTATAAGCCATGAGCAGTTCTTC
TRBJ2-4,NA,many,TRBV11-2,CASSGLAKNIQYF,TGTGCCAGCAGTGGATTAGCCAAAAACATTCAGTACTTC
TRBJ2-7,NA,many,TRBV25-1,CASSELGFEQYF,TGTGCCAGCAGTGAATTGGGATTCGAGCAGTACTTC
TRBJ2-7,NA,NA,TRBV4-1,CASSPMGGPTYEQYF,TGCGCCAGCAGCCCCATGGGCGGGCCGACCTACGAGCAGTACTTC
TRBJ1-2,NA,many,TRBV19,CASSIWEQGTSNYGYTF,TGTGCCAGTAGTATATGGGAGCAGGGGACGTCTAACTATGGCTACACCTTC
TRBJ2-7,NA,NA,TRBV6-1,CASSVLRQTYEQYF,TGTGCCAGCAGTGTCTTGCGACAGACCTACGAGCAGTACTTC
TRBJ2-7,NA,NA,TRBV3-1,CASSQNFLGYEQYF,TGTGCCAGCAGCCAAAATTTTCTAGGCTACGAGCAGTACTTC
TRBJ1-4,NA,many,TRBV30,CAWTRQANEKLFF,TGTGCCTGGACAAGACAGGCCAATGAAAAACTGTTTTTT
TRBJ1-3,TRBD1,many,TRBV28,CASSLSDRGRRNTIYF,TGTGCCAGCAGTCTGTCGGACAGGGGGAGGCGAAACACCATATATTTT
TRBJ1-1,NA,NA,TRBV4-2,CASSQAGLLNTEAFF,TGTGCCAGCAGCCAAGCTGGGCTGTTGAACACTGAAGCTTTCTTT
TRBJ1-5,NA,NA,TRBV14,CASSQDWNQPQHF,TGTGCCAGCAGCCAAGATTGGAACCAGCCCCAGCATTTT
TRBJ2-1,TRBD2,many,TRBV10-2,CASRTSPRLAGDGNEQFF,TGCGCCAGCAGGACTTCCCCCAGACTAGCGGGAGATGGTAATGAGCAGTTCTTC
TRBJ2-7,TRBD2,many,TRBV12-3/TRBV12-4,CASSRSGGSYEQYF,TGTGCCAGCAGCCGTAGCGGGGGTTCCTACGAGCAGTACTTC
TRBJ1-1,NA,NA,TRBV5-1,CASSSGRAGKNTEAFF,TGCGCCAGCAGCTCTGGCAGGGCAGGGAAGAACACTGAAGCTTTCTTT
TRBJ2-7,NA,NA,TRBV7-7,CASSLGRARDGYEQYF,TGTGCTAGCAGCTTAGGCAGGGCCCGTGATGGCTACGAGCAGTACTTC
TRBJ1-6,TRBD1,few,TRBV11-2,CASSSTGKNSPLHF,TGTGCCAGCAGCTCGACAGGGAAGAATTCACCCCTCCACTTT
TRBJ2-2,NA,NA,TRBV20-1,CSARRGMNTGELFF,TGCAGTGCTAGGAGGGGAATGAACACCGGGGAGCTGTTTTTT
TRBJ2-7,NA,NA,TRBV30,CAWRIAGTTYEQYF,TGTGCCTGGAGAATAGCCGGGACAACCTACGAGCAGTACTTC
TRBJ1-1,TRBD1,NA,TRBV11-2,CASSLIVRGPGEAFF,TGTGCCAGCAGCTTAATTGTTAGGGGGCCAGGTGAAGCTTTCTTT
TRBJ2-7,NA,few,TRBV29-1,CSVLYSYEQYF,TGCAGCGTTTTATACTCCTACGAGCAGTACTTC
TRBJ2-1,TRBD1,NA,TRBV7-9,CASRSSLGQGPFF,TGTGCCAGCAGATCGAGTTTGGGACAGGGCCCGTTCTTC
TRBJ2-5,NA,many,TRBV6-1,CASTNVETQYF,TGTGCCAGCACCAACGTAGAGACCCAGTACTTC